This TCR beta chain was sequenced during a study of blood T cells in healthy people across ages. Trimming stripped 6 bases from V and 3 bases from J, with 24 bases between. The CDR3 has 16 residues. Germline loops: CDR1 DFQATT, CDR2 SNEGSKA (reference sequence). The authors ran a second PCR of roughly 6 to 12 cycles using a sample-barcoded 5' primer and a J-beta primer mix. From the 5' RACE reads, TCRdb called clonotypes with MiXCR, one entry per CDR3 protein. This sample has around 2 million distinct CDR3 sequences; about two fifths occur once, and the top ten carry more than 20%. V gene TRBV20-1 combines with J gene TRBJ2-7, with D possibly matching TRBD1 (5 bases). This receptor was taken from a human donor in good health. The specimen sequenced was blood. The CDR3 spells CSAWTQTGSGRYEQYF. CDR3 DNA sequence: TGCAGTGCCTGGACACAAACCGGATCCGGACGCTACGAGCAGTACTTC.